This T cell receptor beta chain derives from a study of shared clonotypes between healthy human individuals. This clone was detected once. The data were produced by immunoSEQ multiplex PCR, yet TCRdb's version contains in-frame clones alone and is incomplete. The sample lists some 2,500,000 clones; about 90% were seen once. The ends were cut back, 3 bases at V and 3 bases at J, with 21 bases in the middle. This CDR3 is 17 amino acids long. Germline CDR1 is MNHEY and CDR2 is SMNVEV (reference sequence). Material: naive CD4+ T cells from PBMCs. Subset: CD45RA+ positively selected. The source of this sequence is a young man in good health. Some clones in this sample may be carry-over from other donors' samples. The chain is built from TRBV27 and TRBJ2-7; D may be TRBD2 (6 bases). CDR3 sequence (DNA): TGTGCCAGCAGTTTGCGCGTGAGCGGGCGGATGCGCTACGAGCAGTACTTC. Protein product: CASSLRVSGRMRYEQYF.